This TCR beta chain was retrieved from a study of graft-versus-host responses after intestinal transplantation. V was shortened by 4 bases and J by 4 bases, with 15 bases between the two germline ends. The CDR3 extends over 15 amino acids. CDR1 and CDR2 from the germline V gene are SGDLS and YYNGEE. Data came from immunoSEQ multiplex PCR; TCRdb stores just in-frame clones and leaves some out. Seen here are about 97,000 clones, about nine tenths observed once, and the top ten hold about 16%. The sequencing here drew on PBMCs, taken 450 to 480 days after intestinal transplant. The TCR sequence derives from a human patient who received an intestinal transplant, so some T cells may come from the graft donor. The chain carries TRBV9 and TRBJ2-1; a possible D gene is TRBD2 (6 bases). This CDR3 is CASSPAVGGYNEQFF. The DNA for the CDR3 is TGTGCCAGCAGCCCCGCTGTCGGGGGTTACAATGAGCAGTTCTTC.